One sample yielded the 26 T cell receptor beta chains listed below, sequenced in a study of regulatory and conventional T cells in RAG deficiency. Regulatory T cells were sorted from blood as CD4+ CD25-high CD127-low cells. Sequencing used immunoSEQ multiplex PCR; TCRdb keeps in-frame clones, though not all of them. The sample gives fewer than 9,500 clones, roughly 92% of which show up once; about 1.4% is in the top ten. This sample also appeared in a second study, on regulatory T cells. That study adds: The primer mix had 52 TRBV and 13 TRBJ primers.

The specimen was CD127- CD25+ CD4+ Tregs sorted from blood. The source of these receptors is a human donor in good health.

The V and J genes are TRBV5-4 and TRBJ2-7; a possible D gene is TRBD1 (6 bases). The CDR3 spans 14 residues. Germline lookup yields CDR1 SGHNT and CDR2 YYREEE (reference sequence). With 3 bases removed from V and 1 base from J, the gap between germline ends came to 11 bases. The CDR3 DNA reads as TGTGCCAGCAGCTCGTGGACAGCTTCCTACGAGCAGTACTTC. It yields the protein CASSSWTASYEQYF.

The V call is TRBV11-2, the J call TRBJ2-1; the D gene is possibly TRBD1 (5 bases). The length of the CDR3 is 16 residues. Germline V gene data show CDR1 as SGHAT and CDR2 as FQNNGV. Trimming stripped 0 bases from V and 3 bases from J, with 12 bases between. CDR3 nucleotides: TGTGCCAGCAGCTTAGAGAAGGGGATAGGCTACAATGAGCAGTTCTTC. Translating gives CASSLEKGIGYNEQFF. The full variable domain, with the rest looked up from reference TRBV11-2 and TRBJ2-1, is EAGVAQSPRYKIIEKRQSVAFWCNPISGHATLYWYQQILGQGPKLLIQFQNNGVVDDSQLPKDRFSAERLKGVDSTLKIQPAKLEDSAVYLCASSLEKGIGYNEQFFGPGTRLTVL.

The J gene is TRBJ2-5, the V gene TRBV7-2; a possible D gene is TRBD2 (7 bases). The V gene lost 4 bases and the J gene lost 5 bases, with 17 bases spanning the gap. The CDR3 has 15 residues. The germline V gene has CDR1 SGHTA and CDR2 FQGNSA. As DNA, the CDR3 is TGTGCCAGCAGCTACGTACGGGGGGCGCGGGAGACCCAGTACTTC. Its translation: CASSYVRGARETQYF.

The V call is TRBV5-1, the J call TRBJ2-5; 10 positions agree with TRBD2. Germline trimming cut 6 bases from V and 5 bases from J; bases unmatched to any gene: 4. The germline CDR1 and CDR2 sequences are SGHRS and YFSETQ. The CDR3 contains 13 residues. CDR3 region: CASKQLAGETQYF. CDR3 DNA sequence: TGCGCCAGCAAGCAACTAGCGGGGGAGACCCAGTACTTC.

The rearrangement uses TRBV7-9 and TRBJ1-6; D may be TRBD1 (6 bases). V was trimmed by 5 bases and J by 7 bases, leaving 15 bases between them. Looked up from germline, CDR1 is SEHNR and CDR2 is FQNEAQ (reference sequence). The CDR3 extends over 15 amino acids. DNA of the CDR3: TGTGCCAGCAGCGCTTGGGACACCAAGAATTCACCCCTCCACTTT. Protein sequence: CASSAWDTKNSPLHF.

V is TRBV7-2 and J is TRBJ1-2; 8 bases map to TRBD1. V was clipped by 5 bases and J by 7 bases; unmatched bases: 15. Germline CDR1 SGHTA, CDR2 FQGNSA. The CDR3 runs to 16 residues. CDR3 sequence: CASSPLGQGFTSGYTF. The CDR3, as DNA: TGTGCCAGCAGCCCCCTTGGACAGGGCTTTACCTCTGGCTACACCTTC.

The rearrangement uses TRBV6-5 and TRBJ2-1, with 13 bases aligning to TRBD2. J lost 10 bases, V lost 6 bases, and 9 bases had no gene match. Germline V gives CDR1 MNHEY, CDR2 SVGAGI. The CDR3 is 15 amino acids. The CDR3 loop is CASRRSLAGGREQFF. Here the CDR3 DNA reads TGTGCCAGCAGACGGTCACTAGCGGGGGGGCGGGAGCAGTTCTTC.

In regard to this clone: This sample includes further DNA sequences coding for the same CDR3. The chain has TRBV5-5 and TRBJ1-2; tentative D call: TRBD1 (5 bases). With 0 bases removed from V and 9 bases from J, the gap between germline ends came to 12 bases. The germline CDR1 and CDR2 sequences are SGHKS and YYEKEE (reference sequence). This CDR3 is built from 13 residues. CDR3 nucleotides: TGTGCCAGCAGCTTGGGTTCAGGGTTCCGCTACACCTTC. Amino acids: CASSLGSGFRYTF.

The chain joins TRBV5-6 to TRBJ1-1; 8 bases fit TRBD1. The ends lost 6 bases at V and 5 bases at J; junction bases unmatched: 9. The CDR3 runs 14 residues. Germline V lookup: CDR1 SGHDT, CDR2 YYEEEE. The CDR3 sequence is CASNFRGPGTEAFF. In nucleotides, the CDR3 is TGTGCCAGCAATTTCAGGGGGCCGGGGACTGAAGCTTTCTTT.

CDR3 in amino acids: CASSLGTGGQPQHF. The CDR3 DNA sequence: TGCGCCAGCAGCTTGGGGACAGGGGGGCAGCCCCAGCATTTT. The chain couples TRBV5-1 to TRBJ1-5, with 10 bases that match TRBD1. The J segment lost 7 bases and the V segment lost 0 bases, leaving 1 base of the junction unmatched. From germline, CDR1 is SGHRS and CDR2 YFSETQ. The CDR3 consists of 14 residues.

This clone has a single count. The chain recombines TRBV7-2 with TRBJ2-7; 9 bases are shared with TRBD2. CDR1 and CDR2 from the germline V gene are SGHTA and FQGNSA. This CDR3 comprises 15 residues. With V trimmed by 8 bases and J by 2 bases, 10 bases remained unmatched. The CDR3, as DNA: TGTGCCAGCGTTATGGTGGCTAGCGGGACCTACGAGCAGTACTTC. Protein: CASVMVASGTYEQYF.

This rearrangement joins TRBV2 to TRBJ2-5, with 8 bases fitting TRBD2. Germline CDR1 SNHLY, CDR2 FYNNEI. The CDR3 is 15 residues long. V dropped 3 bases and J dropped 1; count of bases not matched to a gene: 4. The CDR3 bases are TGTGCCAGCAGTGATCCGGGACTAGTCCAAGAGACCCAGTACTTC. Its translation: CASSDPGLVQETQYF. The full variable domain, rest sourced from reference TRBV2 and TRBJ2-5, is EPEVTQTPSHQVTQMGQEVILRCVPISNHLYFYWYRQILGQKVEFLVSFYNNEISEKSEIFDDQFSVERPDGSNFTLKIRSTKLEDSAMYFCASSDPGLVQETQYFGPGTRLLVL.

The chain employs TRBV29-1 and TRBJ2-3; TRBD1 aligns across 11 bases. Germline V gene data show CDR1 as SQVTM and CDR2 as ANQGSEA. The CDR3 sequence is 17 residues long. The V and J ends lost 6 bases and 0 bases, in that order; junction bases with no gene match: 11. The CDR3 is CSVKGTGGLFSTDTQYF. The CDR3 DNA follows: TGCAGCGTCAAGGGGACAGGGGGACTTTTCAGCACAGATACGCAGTATTTT.

The CDR3 sequence: CASSQPSYTNEKLFF. As DNA, the CDR3 is TGTGCCAGCAGCCAACCGAGTTATACTAATGAAAAACTGTTTTTT. The gene calls are TRBV14 and TRBJ1-4; unclear D gene. Trimming cost V 2 bases and J 2 bases, with 9 bases left between them. CDR1 and CDR2 (germline): SGHDN, FVKESK. The CDR3 consists of 15 residues.

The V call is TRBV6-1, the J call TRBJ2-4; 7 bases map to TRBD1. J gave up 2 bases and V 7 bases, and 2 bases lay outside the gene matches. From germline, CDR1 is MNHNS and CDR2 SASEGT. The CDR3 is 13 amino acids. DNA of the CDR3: TGTGCCAGCACGACAGGGCCCAAAAACATTCAGTACTTC. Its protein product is CASTTGPKNIQYF.

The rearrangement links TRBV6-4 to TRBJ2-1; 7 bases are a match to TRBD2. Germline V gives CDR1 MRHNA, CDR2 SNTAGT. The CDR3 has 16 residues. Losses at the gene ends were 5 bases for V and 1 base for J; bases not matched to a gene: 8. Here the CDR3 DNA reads TGTGCCAGCAGTCAGAACCGACTAGCATCCTACAATGAGCAGTTCTTC. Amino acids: CASSQNRLASYNEQFF.

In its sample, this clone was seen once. The CDR3 sequence: CASSQSGGDGYTF. CDR3 in DNA: TGTGCCAGCAGCCAATCAGGGGGCGATGGCTACACCTTC. The chain employs TRBV7-9 and TRBJ1-2; 8 bases are a match to TRBD1. CDR3 length: 13 residues. J gave up 6 bases and V 5 bases, and 5 bases lay outside the gene matches. Germline CDR1 and CDR2: SEHNR and FQNEAQ (reference sequence).

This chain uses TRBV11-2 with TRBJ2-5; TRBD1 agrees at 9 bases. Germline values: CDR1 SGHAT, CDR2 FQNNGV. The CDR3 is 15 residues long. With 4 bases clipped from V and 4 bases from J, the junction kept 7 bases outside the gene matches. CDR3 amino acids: CASSWYRGLGETQYF. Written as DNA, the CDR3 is TGTGCCAGCAGCTGGTACAGGGGGCTTGGAGAGACCCAGTACTTC. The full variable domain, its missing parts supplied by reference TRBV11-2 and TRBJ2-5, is EAGVAQSPRYKIIEKRQSVAFWCNPISGHATLYWYQQILGQGPKLLIQFQNNGVVDDSQLPKDRFSAERLKGVDSTLKIQPAKLEDSAVYLCASSWYRGLGETQYFGPGTRLLVL.

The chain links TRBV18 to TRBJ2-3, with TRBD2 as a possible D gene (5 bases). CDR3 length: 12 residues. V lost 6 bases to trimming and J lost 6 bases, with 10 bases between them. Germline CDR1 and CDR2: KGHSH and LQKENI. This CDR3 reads CASSLRGDTQYF. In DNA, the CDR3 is TGTGCCAGCTCTCTTAGAGGGGATACGCAGTATTTT.

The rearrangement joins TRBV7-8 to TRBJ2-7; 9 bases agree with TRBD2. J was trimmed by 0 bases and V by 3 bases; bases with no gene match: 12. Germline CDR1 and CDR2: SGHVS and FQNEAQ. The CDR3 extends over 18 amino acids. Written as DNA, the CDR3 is TGTGCCAGCAGCTTCACCCCAAAGACTAGCGGAATCTCCTACGAGCAGTACTTC. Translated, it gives CASSFTPKTSGISYEQYF.

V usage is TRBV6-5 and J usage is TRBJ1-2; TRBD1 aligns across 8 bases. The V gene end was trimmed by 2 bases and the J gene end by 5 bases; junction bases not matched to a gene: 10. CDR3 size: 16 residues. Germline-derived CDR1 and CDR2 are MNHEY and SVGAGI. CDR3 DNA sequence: TGTGCCAGCAGTTACGCGTTAACCGGGACAGGATATGGCTACACCTTC. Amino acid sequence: CASSYALTGTGYGYTF.

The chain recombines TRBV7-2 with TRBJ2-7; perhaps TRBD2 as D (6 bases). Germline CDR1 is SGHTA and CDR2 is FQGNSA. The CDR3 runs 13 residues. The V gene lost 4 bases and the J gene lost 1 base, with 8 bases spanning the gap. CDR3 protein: CASSSGLSYEQYF. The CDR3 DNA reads TGTGCCAGCAGCTCGGGACTGTCCTACGAGCAGTACTTC.

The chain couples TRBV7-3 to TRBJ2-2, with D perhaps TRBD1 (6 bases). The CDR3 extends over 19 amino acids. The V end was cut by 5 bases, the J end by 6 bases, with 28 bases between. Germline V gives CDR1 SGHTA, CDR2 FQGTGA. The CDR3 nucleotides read TGTGCCAGCAGCAAGGGGGAGAGGACCAGCGGATTGTCCGCCGGGGAGCTGTTTTTT. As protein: CASSKGERTSGLSAGELFF. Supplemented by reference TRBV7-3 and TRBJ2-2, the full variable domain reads GAGVSQTPSNKVTEKGKYVELRCDPISGHTALYWYRQSLGQGPEFLIYFQGTGAADDSGLPNDRFFAVRPEGSVSTLKIQRTERGDSAVYLCASSKGERTSGLSAGELFFGEGSRLTVL.

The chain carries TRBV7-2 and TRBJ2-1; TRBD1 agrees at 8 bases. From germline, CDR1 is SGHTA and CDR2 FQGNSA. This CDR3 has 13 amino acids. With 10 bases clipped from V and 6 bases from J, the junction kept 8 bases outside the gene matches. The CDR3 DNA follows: TGTGCCATCCGGCAGGGGGCGCCCAATGAGCAGTTCTTC. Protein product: CAIRQGAPNEQFF.

The CDR3 is CASSLSPDTQYF. CDR3 sequence (DNA): TGTGCCAGCAGCTTAAGCCCAGATACGCAGTATTTT. The J gene is TRBJ2-3, the V gene TRBV11-1; the D is unclear. Trimming cost V 2 bases and J 4 bases, with 4 bases left between them. CDR1 is SGHAT and CDR2 is FQDESV in the germline V gene (reference sequence). The CDR3 is 12 residues long.

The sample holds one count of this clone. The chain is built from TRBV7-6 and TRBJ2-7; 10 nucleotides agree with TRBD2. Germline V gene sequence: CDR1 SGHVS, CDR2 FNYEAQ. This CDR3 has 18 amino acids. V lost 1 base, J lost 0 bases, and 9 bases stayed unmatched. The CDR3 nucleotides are TGTGCCAGCAGCTTAGTATCAGCGGGAGGGCGGGGCTCCTACGAGCAGTACTTC. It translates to CASSLVSAGGRGSYEQYF. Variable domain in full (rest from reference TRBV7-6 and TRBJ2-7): GAGVSQSPRYKVTKRGQDVALRCDPISGHVSLYWYRQALGQGPEFLTYFNYEAQQDKSGLPNDRFSAERPEGSISTLTIQRTEQRDSAMYRCASSLVSAGGRGSYEQYFGPGTRLTVT.